This T cell receptor beta chain was identified in a study of cytomegalovirus exposure and HLA in healthy donors. Study observations and caveats: The study assumed roughly uniform donor sequencing depth for presence/absence analyses.

As regards this clone: Its antigen is still unknown.

Primers included in the PCR were 60 Vbeta and 13 Jbeta primers. The assay was immunoSEQ multiplex PCR, and TCRdb's table has in-frame clones only and misses some. The sample yields a few hundred thousand clones, over 60% seen once. The CDR3 runs to 15 residues. V shed 0 bases, J shed 3 bases, and the junction held 3 bases outside the gene matches. The germline V gene encodes CDR1 LGHNA and CDR2 YSLEER. The sequenced sample consisted of PBMCs. This receptor was identified in a man between 18 and 29 years old in good health and CMV-seronegative. The J gene is TRBJ2-5, the V gene TRBV4-3, with 8 bases that match TRBD1. The CDR3, as DNA: TGCGCCAGCAGCCAAGATAACAGGGGGGAAGAGACCCAGTACTTC. This gives the protein CASSQDNRGEETQYF.